Listed below are T cell receptor beta chains from one sample, sequenced in a study of T cells in Graves' hyperthyroidism and ophthalmopathy. In TCRdb, the multiplex PCR reads were re-called with MiXCR into one record per CDR3 protein. The sample includes 500,000 to 650,000 distinct CDR3 sequences, roughly 21% of them seen just once. The sample taken for sequencing was blood. These receptors were obtained from a man aged 40-49 years with Graves' ophthalmopathy. CDR3s include the opening cysteine and the closing phenylalanine or tryptophan. Fields, in order: D gene, clone size, V gene, J gene, CDR3 DNA, CDR3 protein. A D gene is named only where the DNA matches it firmly. Clone size is not always given. Where it is, it says once, few, many or a class for expanded clones.

TRBD1	few	TRBV9	TRBJ1-1	TGTGCCAGCAGCGGCTACAGGGGTGAAGCTTTCTTT	CASSGYRGEAFF
.	.	TRBV7-9	TRBJ2-5	TGTGCCAGCAGCTTAGGGGGACTGCGGGCAGAGACCCAGTACTTC	CASSLGGLRAETQYF
.	.	TRBV18	TRBJ1-4	TGTGCCAGCTCACCAGCAACTAATGAAAAACTGTTTTTT	CASSPATNEKLFF
.	.	TRBV6-5	TRBJ2-2	TGTGCCAGCAGTTACATTCCGGGGAGACCCACCGGGGAGCTGTTTTTT	CASSYIPGRPTGELFF
.	.	TRBV12-3/TRBV12-4	TRBJ1-3	TGTGCCAGCAGTTTGCCGAGCTCTGGAAACACCATATATTTT	CASSLPSSGNTIYF
TRBD2	few	TRBV9	TRBJ2-2	TGTGCCAGCAGCGGATCTAGCGGGGAGACCCACGCCGGGGAGCTGTTTTTT	CASSGSSGETHAGELFF
.	many	TRBV3-1	TRBJ1-2	TGTGCCAGCAGCCAAGGCCCAGGGACTAAGAGTGGCTACACCTTC	CASSQGPGTKSGYTF
TRBD1	.	TRBV6-1	TRBJ2-5	TGTGCCAGCAGTAAGAGGACAGGGGGGTACCAAGAGACCCAGTACTTC	CASSKRTGGYQETQYF
.	.	TRBV9	TRBJ1-3	TGTGCCAGCAGCCCACCAGGAAACACCATATATTTT	CASSPPGNTIYF
TRBD2	few	TRBV10-3	TRBJ2-7	TGTGCCATCAGTGAGTCGCCAGCGGGAGACTCCTACGAGCAGTACTTC	CAISESPAGDSYEQYF
TRBD1	.	TRBV6-1	TRBJ1-5	TGTGCCAGCAGTGTACAGGGGGCAGGTCAGCCCCAGCATTTT	CASSVQGAGQPQHF
TRBD1	.	TRBV5-6	TRBJ2-2	TGTGCCAGCAGCTTGGGGGACAGGATCGTCACCGGGGAGCTGTTTTTT	CASSLGDRIVTGELFF
.	many	TRBV27	TRBJ2-7	TGTGCCAGCAGTTTTAAAACGGGGCCCTACGAGCAGTACTTC	CASSFKTGPYEQYF
.	.	TRBV6-1	TRBJ2-7	TGTGCCAGCAGTGGATCTTACGGAGACTCCTACGAGCAGTACTTC	CASSGSYGDSYEQYF
TRBD2	many	TRBV20-1	TRBJ2-7	TGCAGTGCTAGAGCCCCTCCTAGCGGGAGGGCCGACGAGCAGTACTTC	CSARAPPSGRADEQYF
.	many	TRBV28	TRBJ1-5	TGTGCCAGCAGTCGAGGGGCCCAGCCCCAGCATTTT	CASSRGAQPQHF
TRBD2	many	TRBV30	TRBJ2-5	TGTGCCTGGTCCTTGAGCGGGAGTCCACACGTTGACTTC	CAWSLSGSPHVDF
TRBD1	few	TRBV7-9	TRBJ2-7	TGTGCCAGCAGCCGCGACAGGGTCAGCGAGCAGTACTTC	CASSRDRVSEQYF
.	.	TRBV19	TRBJ2-2	TGTGCCAGTAGTATAGGATACAGCGGAGGGAGAACCGGGGAGCTGTTTTTT	CASSIGYSGGRTGELFF
TRBD1	.	TRBV9	TRBJ2-1	TGTGCCAGCAGCGCGGCCGGGACAGGGGATGAGCAGTTCTTC	CASSAAGTGDEQFF
TRBD2	many	TRBV28	TRBJ2-1	TGTGCCAGCAGGGTGGGAGGGCCTGTTTTGGCGCAGTTCTTC	CASRVGGPVLAQFF
.	few	TRBV5-5	TRBJ1-1	TGTGCCAGCAGCTTGAACAGTTTCCACCCTTTGGACACTGAAGCTTTCTTT	CASSLNSFHPLDTEAFF
TRBD2	.	TRBV19	TRBJ2-2	TGTGCCAGCGAGCCGGGACTAGCGGGCACCGGGGAGCTGTTTTTT	CASEPGLAGTGELFF
.	.	TRBV4-1	TRBJ1-2	TGCGCCAGCAGCCAAGATCAGGGTTCCCTCTATGGCTACACCTTC	CASSQDQGSLYGYTF
TRBD2	few	TRBV7-2	TRBJ2-1	TGTGCCAGCAGCCCCGACGGGGGGGCGTTCTTAGGTTCGGAGCAGTTCTTC	CASSPDGGAFLGSEQFF
.	.	TRBV6-1	TRBJ2-1	TGTGCCAGCAGTGAGAAAAGCTGGGGGCGGCTCTACAATGAGCAGTTCTTC	CASSEKSWGRLYNEQFF
.	few	TRBV10-3	TRBJ1-6	TGTGCCATCAGTGCAGAGGAAGGAGTCAATTCACCCCTCCACTTT	CAISAEEGVNSPLHF
.	.	TRBV20-1	TRBJ1-1	TGCAGTGCTAGATCGCCCGGGGAGAACACTGAAGCTTTCTTT	CSARSPGENTEAFF
.	.	TRBV20-1	TRBJ2-7	TGCAGTGCTAGAGACGGATGGGCGGCCGAGCAGTACTTC	CSARDGWAAEQYF
.	many	TRBV20-1	TRBJ1-1	TGCAGTGCTAGAGGGAGGGGGGGCACTGAAGCTTTCTTT	CSARGRGGTEAFF
.	few	TRBV20-1	TRBJ1-1	TGCAGCTCTGCTGGTGGGAACACTGAAGCTTTCTTT	CSSAGGNTEAFF
.	.	TRBV13	TRBJ2-2	TGTGCCAGCTGGAACAGCGGGACCGGGGAGCTGTTTTTT	CASWNSGTGELFF
.	few	TRBV12-3/TRBV12-4	TRBJ2-2	TGTGCCAGCATCATCTTAAAGAACACCGGGGAGCTGTTTTTT	CASIILKNTGELFF
.	few	TRBV7-9	TRBJ2-5	TGTGCCAGCAGCTTAGTAGCCAAAGAGACCCAGTACTTC	CASSLVAKETQYF
.	many	TRBV6-5	TRBJ1-1	TGTGCCAGCAGTTACTCGGAGGGTGGCACTGAAGCTTTCTTT	CASSYSEGGTEAFF
TRBD1	many	TRBV28	TRBJ2-7	TGTGCCAGCATCCAGGGGGCCCACGAGCAGTACTTC	CASIQGAHEQYF
.	few	TRBV11-2	TRBJ1-3	TGTGCCAGCAGCTCCTTCGGGGGGTACTCTGGAAACACCATATATTTT	CASSSFGGYSGNTIYF
TRBD1	.	TRBV15	TRBJ2-5	TGTGCCACCAGCAGGAACATGGGACAGTCCCAAGAGACCCAGTACTTC	CATSRNMGQSQETQYF
.	many	TRBV7-2	TRBJ1-1	TGTGCCAGCAGCTTAGCTGGTACAGTCCTGAACACTGAAGCTTTCTTT	CASSLAGTVLNTEAFF
TRBD1	.	TRBV6-1	TRBJ2-7	TGTGCCAGCTTGGGTCGGCAGGGGGCTTTCGAGCAGTACTTC	CASLGRQGAFEQYF
.	many	TRBV7-3	TRBJ2-2	TGTGCCAGCAGCTCCTCCTACACCGGGGAGCTGTTTTTT	CASSSSYTGELFF
.	many	TRBV5-8	TRBJ2-5	TGTGCCAGCAGCTCCCCCACCGCTTCAAAAGAGACCCAGTACTTC	CASSSPTASKETQYF
.	.	TRBV5-1	TRBJ2-5	TGCGCCAGCAGCGGAACTGGACTTTCGGGGGAGACCCAGTACTTC	CASSGTGLSGETQYF
TRBD1	.	TRBV10-3	TRBJ2-7	TGTGCCATGGGGGACAGTAACTACGAGCAGTACTTC	CAMGDSNYEQYF
TRBD2	many	TRBV10-3	TRBJ2-7	TGTGCCATCAGTGAACCGCTAGCGGGAGGAGGGGAGCAGTACTTC	CAISEPLAGGGEQYF
.	.	TRBV5-1	TRBJ1-3	TGCGCCAGCAGTCTCGACAGGACTGGAAACACCATATATTTT	CASSLDRTGNTIYF